A selection of T cell receptor beta chains follows, all from one sample in a study of response to subunit inactivated influenza vaccine. TCRdb re-called the RT-PCR reads through MiXCR, storing one row per CDR3 protein. The sample includes around 750,000 distinct CDR3 sequences, over 20% seen only once; the top ten take 10%. The sample in question was PBMCs from blood, obtained 5 days after vaccination. All receptors derive from a man aged 50 to 60 who received an inactivated influenza vaccine. Both conserved end residues are trimmed from each CDR3. For some rows the clone size is stated as once, few or many, or as a class when expanded; others skip it.

clone_size j_call v_call cdr3_aa
NA TRBJ1-1 TRBV6-5 ASSFFPEPGGQGNTEAF
NA TRBJ2-1 TRBV19 ASSTRKRGLADEQF
NA TRBJ2-7 TRBV27 ASSLSVAGVAEQY
NA TRBJ2-3 TRBV24-1 ATSDPGQSGRDTQY
few TRBJ2-6 TRBV9 ASSVGQGSGANVLT
few TRBJ2-2 TRBV12-3/TRBV12-4 ASSLPGQGNTGELF
many TRBJ2-7 TRBV7-9 ASTQSYEQY
few TRBJ2-7 TRBV4-2 ASSQEARSPYEQY
many TRBJ2-7 TRBV4-2 ASSQVTGGFDEQY
NA TRBJ2-1 TRBV5-1 ASKDSGAYNEQF
NA TRBJ2-7 TRBV5-6 ASSIGQGASYEQY
NA TRBJ2-7 TRBV7-9 ASSLATWQGDYEQY
NA TRBJ2-1 TRBV12-3/TRBV12-4 ASSLATGPPGLNEQF
few TRBJ2-1 TRBV9 ASSVWGSNEQF
few TRBJ2-7 TRBV20-1 SARPGSYEQY
NA TRBJ2-7 TRBV15 ATSYCPFRRD
many TRBJ2-1 TRBV29-1 SVGASNYNEQF
NA TRBJ1-2 TRBV6-2/TRBV6-3 ASRGQGAYGYT
NA TRBJ2-7 TRBV15 ATSRDTLAGAEQY
NA TRBJ2-1 TRBV10-3 AIRAIVGGSYNEQF
many TRBJ2-1 TRBV20-1 SARAQNSYNEQF
many TRBJ2-7 TRBV12-3/TRBV12-4 ASSKSSYEQY
NA TRBJ2-2 TRBV12-3/TRBV12-4 ASTPQRGTGELF